The 26 T cell receptor beta chains below all came from one sample that was sequenced in a study of blood T cell repertoires in COVID-19 (dated by TCRdb to the early 2020s). Library generation was performed with the immunoSEQ multiplex PCR assay. TCRdb stores this immuneACCESS table with in-frame sequences only. Part of the clones is absent; in the studies checked, under half of the shortfall reflects unresolved V genes, and no reason is known for the rest. The sample table contains about 400,000 clones; only one count was recorded for just under 90% of them. 1.5% to 2% of the sample belongs to the ten largest clones. Sample: PBMCs or T cells enriched from blood (not recorded which). Receptors originate from a woman aged 30 to 39 who had recovered from COVID-19.

The chain couples TRBV2 to TRBJ1-3; D is unclear. The ends were cut back, 10 bases at V and 4 bases at J, with 17 bases in the middle. Per the germline V gene, CDR1 is SNHLY and CDR2 is FYNNEI. This CDR3 comprises 14 residues. The CDR3 spells CATLDSLSGNTIYF. DNA of the CDR3: TGTGCCACCCTCGATTCTCTATCAGGAAACACCATATATTTT.

The CDR3 reads CASIPEQGAGETQYF. Here the CDR3 DNA reads TGTGCCAGCATCCCCGAGCAGGGGGCTGGAGAGACCCAGTACTTC. The chain couples TRBV6-5 to TRBJ2-5; the match to TRBD1 covers 8 bases. V was pared by 7 bases and J by 4 bases, with 11 bases of the junction left unmatched. The CDR3 loop spans 15 amino acids. Germline V lookup: CDR1 MNHEY, CDR2 SVGAGI.

The chain uses TRBV6-5 and TRBJ2-7; the D gene is possibly TRBD2 (6 bases). V was shortened by 7 bases and J by 4 bases, with 14 bases between the two germline ends. The germline gives CDR1 MNHEY, CDR2 SVGAGI. The CDR3 spans 13 residues. CDR3 sequence: CASTHGGNYEQYF. The CDR3 DNA sequence: TGTGCCAGCACCCACGGGGGAAATTACGAGCAGTACTTC.

This chain uses TRBV9 with TRBJ1-3, with 7 bases identical to TRBD1. The J segment lost 7 bases and the V segment lost 4 bases, leaving 20 bases of the junction unmatched. Germline-derived CDR1 and CDR2 are SGDLS and YYNGEE. The CDR3 extends over 18 amino acids. In DNA form, the CDR3 reads TGTGCCAGCAGCCACCCCGACAGGGCTCGTGGTGGTCTGAACACCATATATTTT. Translated: CASSHPDRARGGLNTIYF.

This sequence joins TRBV29-1 and TRBJ1-4, with 8 positions matching TRBD1. V lost 7 bases, J lost 7 bases, and 14 bases stayed unmatched. The CDR3 covers 15 residues. Germline assignment: CDR1 SQVTM and CDR2 ANQGSEA. The CDR3 bases are TGCAGCGCCAGTCGGTCTGGACAGGGAGCTGAAAAACTGTTTTTT. It yields the protein CSASRSGQGAEKLFF.

The V gene is TRBV6-1, the J gene TRBJ1-2; no reliable D call. Trimming took 0 bases from V and 8 from J, leaving 13 bases between them. CDR3 length equals 14 residues. CDR1 MNHNS and CDR2 SASEGT come from the germline V gene. The CDR3 reads CASSEAVSTRGYTF. Written as DNA, the CDR3 is TGTGCCAGCAGTGAAGCGGTCTCAACTCGGGGCTACACCTTC.

V and J are TRBV7-9 and TRBJ2-3, with 10 positions matching TRBD2. Germline V gene sequence: CDR1 SEHNR, CDR2 FQNEAQ (reference sequence). CDR3 length: 17 amino acids. V trimming: 5 bases; J trimming: 8 bases; junction bases outside the gene matches: 16. This chain's CDR3 is CASSRDLAGAFTGTQYF. The CDR3 coding sequence is TGTGCCAGCAGCCGCGACCTAGCGGGAGCGTTTACGGGTACGCAGTATTTT. The whole variable domain, filled in from reference TRBV7-9 and TRBJ2-3, reads DTGVSQNPRHKITKRGQNVTFRCDPISEHNRLYWYRQTLGQGPEFLTYFQNEAQLEKSRLLSDRFSAERPKGSFSTLEIQRTEQGDSAMYLCASSRDLAGAFTGTQYFGPGTRLTVL.

The V and J genes are TRBV4-1 and TRBJ2-1; the D gene is possibly TRBD2 (5 bases). The CDR3 length is 14 residues. The ends were cut back, 7 bases at V and 2 bases at J, with 12 bases in the middle. Per the germline V gene, CDR1 is MGHRA and CDR2 is YSYEKL. The DNA for the CDR3 is TGCGCCAGCAAAAGCGGTTTAGCCTACAATGAGCAGTTCTTC. Amino acid sequence: CASKSGLAYNEQFF.

The chain is built from TRBV18 and TRBJ1-3; no clear D gene. Germline V CDR1 and CDR2: KGHSH, LQKENI. Trimming left V 2 bases short and J 1 base short, with 9 bases between. The CDR3 is 15 residues long. CDR3 amino acids: CASSPNSISGNTIYF. For the CDR3, the DNA is TGTGCCAGCTCACCAAATTCAATTTCTGGAAACACCATATATTTT.

The chain uses TRBV4-3 and TRBJ2-5, with TRBD1 matching 11 bases. The CDR3 spans 19 residues. Trimming took 0 bases from V and 5 from J; bases not matched to a gene: 14. Germline CDR1 reads LGHNA; CDR2 reads YSLEER. This CDR3 reads CASSQDRGGGQGAEETQYF. The CDR3 DNA follows: TGCGCCAGCAGCCAAGATAGGGGTGGAGGACAGGGGGCGGAGGAGACCCAGTACTTC.

This chain links TRBV11-2 with TRBJ1-2; perhaps TRBD1 as D (6 bases). Per germline, CDR1 SGHAT and CDR2 FQNNGV. This CDR3 spans 13 amino acids. V was trimmed by 5 bases and J by 3 bases, leaving 10 bases between them. The DNA for the CDR3 is TGTGCCAGCAGCCCACAGGGAGACTATGGCTACACCTTC. Translation gives CASSPQGDYGYTF.

The chain has TRBV7-2 and TRBJ2-1, with TRBD2 matching 11 bases. CDR3 length: 18 amino acids. Trimming at V came to 1 base and at J to 3 bases, leaving 8 bases not matched to a gene. Germline V gene data show CDR1 as SGHTA and CDR2 as FQGNSA. Here the CDR3 DNA reads TGTGCCAGCAGCTTAGGTAGCGGGAGGGCGCCCTACTACAATGAGCAGTTCTTC. Amino acids: CASSLGSGRAPYYNEQFF.

The chain links TRBV5-4 to TRBJ1-1; tentatively, D is TRBD1 (5 bases). CDR3 length: 14 residues. Trimming took 3 bases from V and 2 from J, leaving 11 bases between them. Germline CDR1 is SGHNT and CDR2 is YYREEE (reference sequence). This chain's CDR3 is CASSSVGGNTEAFF. The CDR3 DNA follows: TGTGCCAGCAGCTCGGTGGGGGGTAACACTGAAGCTTTCTTT.

The chain couples TRBV24-1 to TRBJ2-3; D may be TRBD1 (5 bases). The V end lost 3 bases, the J end lost 2 bases, and 17 bases lay between the germline ends. Looked up from germline, CDR1 is KGHDR and CDR2 is SFDVKD. This CDR3 has 17 residues. CDR3 nucleotides: TGTGCCACCAGTGATGGCTCAGGGTTGGGGTACACAGATACGCAGTATTTT. Amino acids: CATSDGSGLGYTDTQYF.

This rearrangement joins TRBV5-4 to TRBJ2-1; TRBD2 aligns across 12 bases. The CDR3 runs to 17 residues. V dropped 3 bases and J dropped 4; count of bases not matched to a gene: 8. The germline CDR1 and CDR2 sequences are SGHNT and YYREEE (reference sequence). The CDR3 region is CASSSLGLAGKYNEQFF. In nucleotides, the CDR3 is TGTGCCAGCAGCTCCCTAGGACTAGCGGGGAAATACAATGAGCAGTTCTTC.

This chain uses TRBV19 with TRBJ1-1, with unresolved D. The CDR3 length is 17 residues. Germline assignment: CDR1 LNHDA and CDR2 SQIVND (reference sequence). The V end was cut by 1 base, the J end by 5 bases, with 20 bases between. CDR3 loop: CASSIVLWQRVGTEAFF. In DNA, the CDR3 is TGTGCCAGTAGTATAGTGTTATGGCAGAGGGTAGGTACTGAAGCTTTCTTT.

V is TRBV6-5 and J is TRBJ2-5, with 8 bases lining up with TRBD2. Germline V lookup: CDR1 MNHEY, CDR2 SVGAGI. The CDR3 contains 15 residues. After removal of 2 bases from V and 1 base from J, the junction contained 3 bases not matched to a gene. The CDR3 DNA reads TGTGCCAGCAGTTACGGGACTAGGGTCCAAGAGACCCAGTACTTC. As protein: CASSYGTRVQETQYF.

This chain uses TRBV24-1 with TRBJ1-1; 7 positions agree with TRBD1. The V gene end was trimmed by 6 bases and the J gene end by 1 base; junction bases not matched to a gene: 1. From germline, CDR1 is KGHDR and CDR2 SFDVKD. The CDR3 is 13 residues long. The CDR3 sequence is CATSKGANTEAFF. CDR3 DNA sequence: TGTGCCACCAGTAAGGGGGCGAACACTGAAGCTTTCTTT.

This clone occurred once. The chain uses TRBV6-1 and TRBJ2-7; possible D gene TRBD2, 5 bases. Germline V gene sequence: CDR1 MNHNS, CDR2 SASEGT. This CDR3 is 14 amino acids long. V shed 2 bases and J shed 7 bases, with 15 bases lying between them. The CDR3: CASSELFGDGEQYF. CDR3 DNA sequence: TGTGCCAGCAGTGAATTGTTCGGGGATGGGGAGCAGTACTTC.

CDR3 amino acids: CASSLEGYRGDEKLFF. CDR3 coding DNA: TGTGCCAGCAGTTTAGAGGGTTACAGGGGAGATGAAAAACTGTTTTTT. The chain joins TRBV27 to TRBJ1-4; 7 bases line up with TRBD1. There are 16 residues in the CDR3. Trimming at V came to 2 bases and at J to 6 bases, leaving 9 bases not matched to a gene. The germline gives CDR1 MNHEY, CDR2 SMNVEV (reference sequence).

The chain couples TRBV25-1 to TRBJ1-3; 8 bases fit TRBD1. This CDR3 comprises 15 residues. CDR1 is MGHDK and CDR2 is SYGVNS in the germline V gene. The V and J ends lost 4 bases and 4 bases, in that order; junction bases with no gene match: 6. The CDR3 nucleotides are TGTGCCAGCAGTGTCCAGGGGGCGGCCGGAAACACCATATATTTT. This gives the protein CASSVQGAAGNTIYF. The full variable domain, rest sourced from reference TRBV25-1 and TRBJ1-3, is EADIYQTPRYLVIGTGKKITLECSQTMGHDKMYWYQQDPGMELHLIHYSYGVNSTEKGDLSSESTVSRIRTEHFPLTLESARPSHTSQYLCASSVQGAAGNTIYFGEGSWLTVV.

The gene calls are TRBV2 and TRBJ1-3; 7 nucleotides line up with TRBD1. CDR3 size: 14 residues. J was trimmed by 1 base and V by 6 bases; bases with no gene match: 3. The germline CDR1 and CDR2 sequences are SNHLY and FYNNEI. The CDR3 DNA is TGTGCCAGCAGGGCAGGGGGGTCTGGAAACACCATATATTTT. Translated: CASRAGGSGNTIYF.

The J gene is TRBJ1-4, the V gene TRBV5-1, with TRBD1 identical over 7 bases. Germline V gene lookup returns CDR1 SGHRS and CDR2 YFSETQ. Trimming took 3 bases from V and 0 from J; bases not matched to a gene: 2. The CDR3 totals 15 residues. CDR3 nucleotide sequence: TGCGCCAGCAGCTCAGACAGGGCAACTAATGAAAAACTGTTTTTT. Translated: CASSSDRATNEKLFF.

About this clone itself: Other DNA sequences of this sample code for an identical CDR3. The CDR3 region is CASSFGQRNTEAFF. CDR3 coding DNA: TGCGCCAGCAGTTTTGGTCAGCGGAACACTGAAGCTTTCTTT. The chain combines TRBV5-1 with TRBJ1-1; D remains unclear. The germline gives CDR1 SGHRS, CDR2 YFSETQ. The length of the CDR3 is 14 residues. V gave up 5 bases and J gave up 1 base, with 12 bases separating them.

The chain combines TRBV6-6 with TRBJ1-4; D is perhaps TRBD1 (5 bases). V lost 6 bases, J lost 8 bases, and 19 bases lay in between. Germline values: CDR1 MNHNY, CDR2 SVGAGI (reference sequence). The CDR3 has 15 residues. For the CDR3, the DNA is TGTGCCAGCAGATTCCACCAGGGAGGTGGAGAAAAACTGTTTTTT. Translating gives CASRFHQGGGEKLFF.

CDR3 sequence: CASSQDLQGGFNTEAFF. CDR3 DNA: TGCGCCAGCAGCCAAGATTTACAGGGAGGGTTCAACACTGAAGCTTTCTTT. The V gene is TRBV4-3, the J gene TRBJ1-1; D perhaps matches TRBD1 (6 bases). Between the trimmed V and J ends, which lost 0 bases and 2 bases, there was a span of 16 bases. This CDR3 is built from 17 residues. Germline V lookup: CDR1 LGHNA, CDR2 YSLEER.